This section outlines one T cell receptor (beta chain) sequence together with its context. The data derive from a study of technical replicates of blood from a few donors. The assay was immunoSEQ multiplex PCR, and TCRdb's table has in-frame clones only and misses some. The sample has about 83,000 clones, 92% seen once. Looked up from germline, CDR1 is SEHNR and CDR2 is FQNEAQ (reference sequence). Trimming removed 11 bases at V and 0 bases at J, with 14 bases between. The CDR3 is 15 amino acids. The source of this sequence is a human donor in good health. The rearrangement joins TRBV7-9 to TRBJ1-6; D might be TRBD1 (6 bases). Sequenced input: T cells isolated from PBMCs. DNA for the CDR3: TGTGCCGTACAGGGTCAAAGCTCCTATAATTCACCCCTCCACTTT. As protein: CAVQGQSSYNSPLHF.